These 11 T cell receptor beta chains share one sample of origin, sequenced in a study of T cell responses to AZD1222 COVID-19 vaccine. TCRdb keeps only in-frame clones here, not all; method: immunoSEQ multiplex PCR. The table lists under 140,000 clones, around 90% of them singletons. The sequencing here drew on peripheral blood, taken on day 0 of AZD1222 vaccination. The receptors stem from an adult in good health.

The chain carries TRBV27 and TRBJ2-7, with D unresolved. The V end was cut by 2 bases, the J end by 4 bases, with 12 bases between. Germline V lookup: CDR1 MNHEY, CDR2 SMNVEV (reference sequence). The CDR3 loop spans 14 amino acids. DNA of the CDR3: TGTGCCAGCAGTTTACGGGCCACGCGTTACGAGCAGTACTTC. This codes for CASSLRATRYEQYF.

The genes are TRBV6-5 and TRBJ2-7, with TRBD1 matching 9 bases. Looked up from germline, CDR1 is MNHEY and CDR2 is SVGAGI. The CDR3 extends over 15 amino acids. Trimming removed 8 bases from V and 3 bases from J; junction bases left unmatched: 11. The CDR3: CASAQGTGLNYEQYF. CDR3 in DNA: TGTGCCAGCGCGCAAGGGACAGGGCTAAACTACGAGCAGTACTTC.

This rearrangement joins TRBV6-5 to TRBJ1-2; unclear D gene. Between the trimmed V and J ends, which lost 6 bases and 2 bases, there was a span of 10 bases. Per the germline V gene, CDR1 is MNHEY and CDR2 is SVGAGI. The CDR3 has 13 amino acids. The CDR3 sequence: CASSKDSNYGYTF. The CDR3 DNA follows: TGTGCCAGCAGCAAAGACTCCAACTATGGCTACACCTTC.

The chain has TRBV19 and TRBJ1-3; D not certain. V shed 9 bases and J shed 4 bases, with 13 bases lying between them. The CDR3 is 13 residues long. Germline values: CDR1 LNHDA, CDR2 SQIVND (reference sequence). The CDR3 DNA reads TGTGCCAGCCGAAAAAGCTCGGGAAACACCATATATTTT. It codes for CASRKSSGNTIYF.

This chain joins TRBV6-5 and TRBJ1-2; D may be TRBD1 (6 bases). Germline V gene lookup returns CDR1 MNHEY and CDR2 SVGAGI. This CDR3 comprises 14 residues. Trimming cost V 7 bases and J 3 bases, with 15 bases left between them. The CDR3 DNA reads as TGTGCCAGCAATGCACGGGGGCTTGACTATGGCTACACCTTC. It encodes CASNARGLDYGYTF.

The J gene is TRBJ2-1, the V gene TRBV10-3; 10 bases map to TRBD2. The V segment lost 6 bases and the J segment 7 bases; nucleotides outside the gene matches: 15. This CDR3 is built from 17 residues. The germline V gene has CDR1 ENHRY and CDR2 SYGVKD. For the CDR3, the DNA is TGTGCCATCAGCTATCAGCATGCGATAGCGGGAGGTAATGAGCAGTTCTTC. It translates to CAISYQHAIAGGNEQFF.

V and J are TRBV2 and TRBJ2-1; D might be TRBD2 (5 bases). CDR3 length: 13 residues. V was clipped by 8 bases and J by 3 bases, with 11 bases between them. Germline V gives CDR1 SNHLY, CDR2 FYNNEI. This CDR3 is CASGESDYNEQFF. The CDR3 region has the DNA TGTGCCAGCGGGGAGTCGGACTACAATGAGCAGTTCTTC.

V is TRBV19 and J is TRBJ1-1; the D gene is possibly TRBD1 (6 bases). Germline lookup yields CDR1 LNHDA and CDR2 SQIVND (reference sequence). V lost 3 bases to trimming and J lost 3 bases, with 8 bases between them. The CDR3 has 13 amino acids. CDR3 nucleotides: TGTGCCAGTAGTATTTCAGGGGACACTGAAGCTTTCTTT. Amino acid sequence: CASSISGDTEAFF.

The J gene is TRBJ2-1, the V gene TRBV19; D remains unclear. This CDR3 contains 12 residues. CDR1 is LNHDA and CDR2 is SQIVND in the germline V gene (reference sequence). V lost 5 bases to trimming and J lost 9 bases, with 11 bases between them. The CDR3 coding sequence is TGTGCCAGTAGTCCGCGGTGGGGTGAGCAGTTCTTC. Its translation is CASSPRWGEQFF.

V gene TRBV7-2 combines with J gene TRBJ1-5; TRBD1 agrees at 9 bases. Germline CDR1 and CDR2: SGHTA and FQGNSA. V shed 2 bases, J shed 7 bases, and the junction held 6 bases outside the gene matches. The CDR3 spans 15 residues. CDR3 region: CASSLRRTGEQPQHF. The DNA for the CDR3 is TGTGCCAGCAGCTTACGTCGGACAGGGGAACAGCCCCAGCATTTT.

The DNA of the CDR3 is TGTGCCAGCAGCGCCGGGACAGCCTATGGCTACACCTTC. Its protein is CASSAGTAYGYTF. The chain uses TRBV7-9 and TRBJ1-2; 7 bases are a match to TRBD1. Germline assignment: CDR1 SEHNR and CDR2 FQNEAQ (reference sequence). This CDR3 spans 13 amino acids. V lost 5 bases and J lost 4; bases outside the gene matches: 4. Combining the CDR3 with reference TRBV7-9 and TRBJ1-2 gives the whole variable domain DTGVSQNPRHKITKRGQNVTFRCDPISEHNRLYWYRQTLGQGPEFLTYFQNEAQLEKSRLLSDRFSAERPKGSFSTLEIQRTEQGDSAMYLCASSAGTAYGYTFGSGTRLTVV.